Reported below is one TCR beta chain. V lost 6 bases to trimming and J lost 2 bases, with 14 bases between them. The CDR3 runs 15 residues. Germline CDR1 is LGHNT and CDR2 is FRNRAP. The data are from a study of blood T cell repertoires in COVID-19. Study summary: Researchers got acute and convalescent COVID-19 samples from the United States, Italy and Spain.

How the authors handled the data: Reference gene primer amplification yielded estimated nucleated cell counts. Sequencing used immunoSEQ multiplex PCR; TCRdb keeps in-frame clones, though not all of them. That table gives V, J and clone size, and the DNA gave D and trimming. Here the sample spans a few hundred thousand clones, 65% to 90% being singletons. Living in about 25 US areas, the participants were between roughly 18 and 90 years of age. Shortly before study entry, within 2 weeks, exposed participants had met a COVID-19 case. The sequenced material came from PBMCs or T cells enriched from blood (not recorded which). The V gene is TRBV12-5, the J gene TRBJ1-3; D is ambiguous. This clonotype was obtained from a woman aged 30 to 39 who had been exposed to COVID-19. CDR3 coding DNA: TGTGCTAGTGGCCCCGCGGGGAATCCTGGAAACACCATATATTTT. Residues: CASGPAGNPGNTIYF.